The 26 T cell receptor beta chains below all came from one sample that was sequenced in a study of T cell clones after liver transplantation. The table came from immunoSEQ multiplex PCR; TCRdb's copy has only in-frame clones and leaves some out. The sample records around 60,000 clones, roughly two thirds being singletons. Here the sequenced sample was CD4+ T cells from blood, taken before liver transplant. Receptor source: a human donor who received a liver transplant.

This clone showed up just once. The chain employs TRBV6-1 and TRBJ2-5; D not resolved. This CDR3 spans 14 amino acids. V gave up 6 bases and J gave up 5 bases, with 16 bases separating them. CDR1 is MNHNS, CDR2 SASEGT, per germline. This CDR3 is CASSLGTVEETQYF. The CDR3 DNA sequence: TGTGCCAGCAGCCTTGGCACAGTTGAGGAGACCCAGTACTTC.

V and J are TRBV4-2 and TRBJ2-7; perhaps TRBD2 as D (7 bases). Trimming pared 6 bases from V and 6 bases from J, leaving 18 bases between. Germline V CDR1 and CDR2: LGHNA, YNFKEQ. The length of the CDR3 is 14 residues. Here the CDR3 DNA reads TGTGCCAGCAGTCGCGGGGGACAATTCGGCGAGCAGTACTTC. Protein: CASSRGGQFGEQYF.

This clone has a handful of counts. The rearrangement joins TRBV27 to TRBJ1-6, with D tentatively TRBD1 (6 bases). CDR3 length: 14 amino acids. Germline V lookup: CDR1 MNHEY, CDR2 SMNVEV (reference sequence). Between the trimmed V and J ends, which lost 6 bases and 10 bases, there was a span of 16 bases. The CDR3 DNA reads as TGTGCCAGCAGAACCGGGACATGGGAATCACCCCTCCACTTT. As protein: CASRTGTWESPLHF.

The chain couples TRBV27 to TRBJ2-1; 8 bases agree with TRBD1. Germline V lookup: CDR1 MNHEY, CDR2 SMNVEV (reference sequence). CDR3 length: 16 residues. V lost 6 bases to trimming and J lost 5 bases; unmatched junction nucleotides: 12. The CDR3, as DNA: TGTGCCAGCAGCCCTCACAGGGGGAAGCGGGACAATGAGCAGTTCTTC. This codes for CASSPHRGKRDNEQFF.

The V call is TRBV29-1, the J call TRBJ1-4, with D unclear. This CDR3 region has 14 residues. CDR1 is SQVTM and CDR2 is ANQGSEA in the germline V gene. The V and J ends lost 6 bases and 8 bases respectively, with 19 bases between them. The CDR3 coding sequence is TGCAGCGTCATGGGGTCCTCCGGGAAAGAAAAACTGTTTTTT. This sequence encodes CSVMGSSGKEKLFF.

The sample holds a few counts of this clone. Other DNA sequences of this sample code for an identical CDR3. The chain is built from TRBV30 and TRBJ1-2; no definite D call. This CDR3 has 12 amino acids. Looked up from germline, CDR1 is GTSNPN and CDR2 is SVGIG (reference sequence). The ends were cut back, 2 bases at V and 6 bases at J, with 10 bases in the middle. CDR3 nucleotide sequence: TGTGCCTGGAGTATCCGGTCGGATGGCTACACCTTC. Its translation is CAWSIRSDGYTF.

The genes are TRBV18 and TRBJ1-6; tentatively, D is TRBD1 (6 bases). Trimming cost V 3 bases and J 7 bases, with 22 bases left between them. From germline, CDR1 is KGHSH and CDR2 LQKENI. The CDR3 extends over 18 amino acids. CDR3 sequence (DNA): TGTGCCAGCTCACCCCAATATATCGGACAGATTAACAATTCACCCCTCCACTTT. It codes for CASSPQYIGQINNSPLHF.

At least ten counts were recorded for this clone. The DNA of the CDR3 is TGTGCCGTCCGTACGGGGGGGGGCAATGGCTACACCTTC. Protein sequence: CAVRTGGGNGYTF. V gene TRBV7-9 combines with J gene TRBJ1-2; tentatively, D is TRBD1 (6 bases). The CDR3 length is 13 residues. Germline values: CDR1 SEHNR, CDR2 FQNEAQ (reference sequence). V lost 11 bases to trimming and J lost 6 bases, with 19 bases between them. Drawing the rest from reference TRBV7-9 and TRBJ1-2, the complete variable domain is DTGVSQNPRHKITKRGQNVTFRCDPISEHNRLYWYRQTLGQGPEFLTYFQNEAQLEKSRLLSDRFSAERPKGSFSTLEIQRTEQGDSAMYLCAVRTGGGNGYTFGSGTRLTVV.

A few counts support this clone. This chain uses TRBV4-1 with TRBJ2-1, with 11 bases identical to TRBD2. CDR1 MGHRA and CDR2 YSYEKL come from the germline V gene. The CDR3 contains 17 residues. The V and J ends lost 3 bases and 10 bases, in that order; junction bases with no gene match: 14. The CDR3 spells CASSHGRGASGGPEQFF. The CDR3, as DNA: TGCGCCAGCAGCCATGGGAGGGGGGCTAGCGGGGGGCCCGAGCAGTTCTTC.

The CDR3 sequence: CASSHRGSGNTEAFF. CDR3 coding DNA: TGTGCCAGCAGCCACCGTGGTTCCGGTAACACTGAAGCTTTCTTT. The chain couples TRBV4-2 to TRBJ1-1, with no clear D. Trimming took 3 bases from V and 2 from J, leaving 13 bases between them. This CDR3 contains 15 residues. Per germline, CDR1 LGHNA and CDR2 YNFKEQ.

This clone turned up a few times. The V and J genes are TRBV7-6 and TRBJ2-2, with D possibly matching TRBD1 (6 bases). V was pared by 1 base and J by 0 bases, with 12 bases between. Germline V gene data show CDR1 as SGHVS and CDR2 as FNYEAQ. The CDR3 length is 17 residues. CDR3 sequence: CASSLVSGASNTGELFF. The CDR3 nucleotides read TGTGCCAGCAGCTTAGTTTCAGGGGCCTCGAACACCGGGGAGCTGTTTTTT. The full variable domain, its missing parts supplied by reference TRBV7-6 and TRBJ2-2, is GAGVSQSPRYKVTKRGQDVALRCDPISGHVSLYWYRQALGQGPEFLTYFNYEAQQDKSGLPNDRFSAERPEGSISTLTIQRTEQRDSAMYRCASSLVSGASNTGELFFGEGSRLTVL.

The rearrangement joins TRBV11-2 to TRBJ1-6, with 7 bases matching TRBD1. Germline assignment: CDR1 SGHAT and CDR2 FQNNGV. J gave up 7 bases and V 1 base, and 4 bases lay outside the gene matches. There are 15 residues in the CDR3. CDR3 coding DNA: TGTGCCAGCAGCTTAGCGGACAGGCCGAATTCACCCCTCCACTTT. Residues: CASSLADRPNSPLHF.

This chain uses TRBV4-2 with TRBJ2-7; 9 nucleotides match TRBD1. Trimming removed 2 bases from V and 6 bases from J; junction bases left unmatched: 5. The CDR3 runs 14 residues. Germline loops: CDR1 LGHNA, CDR2 YNFKEQ. The CDR3 DNA is TGTGCCAGCAGCCAAACGGGACAGGGCGGCGAGCAGTACTTC. Protein product: CASSQTGQGGEQYF.

This clone showed up many times. The genes are TRBV27 and TRBJ1-2; 9 bases fit TRBD1. The CDR3 is made up of 12 amino acids. V lost 5 bases, J lost 13 bases, and 8 bases stayed unmatched. The germline V gene has CDR1 MNHEY and CDR2 SMNVEV (reference sequence). The CDR3 DNA is TGTGCCAGCAGTGATGGGACAGGGCAACCCACCTTC. It is translated as CASSDGTGQPTF.

The rearrangement uses TRBV9 and TRBJ2-2; D unclear. CDR3 length equals 15 residues. Trimming cost V 0 bases and J 6 bases, with 12 bases left between them. Germline V gives CDR1 SGDLS, CDR2 YYNGEE. CDR3 protein: CASSVGRQAAGELFF. In DNA form, the CDR3 reads TGTGCCAGCAGCGTAGGAAGGCAGGCCGCCGGGGAGCTGTTTTTT.

This clone was counted once. The gene calls are TRBV9 and TRBJ2-3, with D tentatively TRBD1 (5 bases). V lost 4 bases, J lost 8 bases, and 14 bases lay in between. Germline values: CDR1 SGDLS, CDR2 YYNGEE. The CDR3 is 13 residues long. This CDR3 reads CASSSTASGTQYF. CDR3 nucleotides: TGTGCCAGCAGCTCGACAGCCTCAGGTACGCAGTATTTT.

Sample share makes this clone medium-sized. The rearrangement links TRBV6-6 to TRBJ1-2; 8 nucleotides agree with TRBD1. This CDR3 is built from 15 residues. The J segment lost 4 bases and the V segment lost 2 bases, leaving 6 bases of the junction unmatched. The germline V gene has CDR1 MNHNY and CDR2 SVGAGI (reference sequence). For the CDR3, the DNA is TGTGCCAGCAGTTACGAGACAGGGGATTCCTATGGCTACACCTTC. This codes for CASSYETGDSYGYTF.

The chain employs TRBV6-6 and TRBJ1-5; TRBD1 might be the D (6 bases). In germline, CDR1 is MNHNY, CDR2 SVGAGI (reference sequence). The CDR3 covers 16 residues. Trimming removed 6 bases from V and 4 bases from J, with 19 bases in between. DNA of the CDR3: TGTGCCAGCAGCCGCTATTCAGGGGAGGGAAATCAGCCCCAGCATTTT. Residues: CASSRYSGEGNQPQHF.

This clone was picked up a small number of times. This chain links TRBV6-6 with TRBJ2-7; D is perhaps TRBD2 (5 bases). This CDR3 comprises 13 residues. Germline loops: CDR1 MNHNY, CDR2 SVGAGI (reference sequence). V was cut by 2 bases and J by 3 bases, with 8 bases left in between. CDR3 amino acids: CASSYQTSYEQYF. The CDR3 coding sequence is TGTGCCAGCAGTTACCAAACTAGCTACGAGCAGTACTTC.

The gene calls are TRBV7-2 and TRBJ2-3; 7 nucleotides match TRBD1. This CDR3 contains 14 residues. Trimming took 4 bases from V and 2 from J; bases not matched to a gene: 3. CDR1 and CDR2 (germline): SGHTA, FQGNSA. The CDR3 sequence: CASSWTGYTDTQYF. Here the CDR3 DNA reads TGTGCCAGCAGCTGGACAGGATACACAGATACGCAGTATTTT.

This clone was seen only once. V and J are TRBV29-1 and TRBJ1-2; D remains unclear. Germline CDR1 is SQVTM and CDR2 is ANQGSEA. The length of the CDR3 is 11 residues. With 5 bases removed from V and 0 bases from J, the gap between germline ends came to 4 bases. The CDR3 region is CSVTANYGYTF. The CDR3 DNA reads TGCAGCGTTACAGCTAACTATGGCTACACCTTC.

This clone was recorded a few times. The chain combines TRBV2 with TRBJ2-2, with 7 bases lining up with TRBD2. Per germline, CDR1 SNHLY and CDR2 FYNNEI. The CDR3 runs to 16 residues. J lost 2 bases, V lost 5 bases, and 8 bases had no gene match. The CDR3 DNA reads TGTGCCAGCAGTACTCCGGGGGGAATTAACACCGGGGAGCTGTTTTTT. It is translated as CASSTPGGINTGELFF.

The chain links TRBV5-5 to TRBJ1-6; D gene ambiguous. Germline V gives CDR1 SGHKS, CDR2 YYEKEE (reference sequence). The ends were cut back, 0 bases at V and 3 bases at J, with 7 bases in the middle. This CDR3 region has 15 residues. For the CDR3, the DNA is TGTGCCAGCAGCTTGGAACAGTACTATAATTCACCCCTCCACTTT. Encoded protein: CASSLEQYYNSPLHF.

This rearrangement joins TRBV11-3 to TRBJ1-2; maybe TRBD1 (6 bases). The CDR3 has 19 amino acids. The V gene's germline CDR1 is SGHNT and CDR2 YENEEA. Trimming shortened V by 4 bases and J by 4 bases, and 28 bases separated the two germline ends. The DNA of the CDR3 is TGTGCCAGCAGCTCCCCATCCCGAAGATCAAGCAGGGGAGCCTATGGCTACACCTTC. Residues: CASSSPSRRSSRGAYGYTF.

This sequence joins TRBV4-2 and TRBJ1-1, with a weak D call TRBD1 (5 bases). V shed 4 bases and J shed 5 bases, with 11 bases lying between them. The CDR3 covers 13 residues. In germline, CDR1 is LGHNA, CDR2 YNFKEQ. CDR3 sequence: CASSRGEKTEAFF. CDR3 nucleotides: TGTGCCAGCAGCCGGGGGGAGAAGACTGAAGCTTTCTTT.

This clone has just a few counts. The genes are TRBV9 and TRBJ2-3, with 10 nucleotides matching TRBD1. V lost 4 bases to trimming and J lost 5 bases; unmatched junction nucleotides: 4. Germline assignment: CDR1 SGDLS and CDR2 YYNGEE. The CDR3 has 14 amino acids. CDR3 amino acids: CASSSGQGVDTQYF. CDR3 nucleotides: TGTGCCAGCAGCTCCGGACAGGGGGTAGATACGCAGTATTTT.